The 21 T cell receptor beta chains below all came from one sample that was sequenced in a study of T cell responses to AZD1222 COVID-19 vaccine. Repertoires were generated with immunoSEQ multiplex PCR, while TCRdb's copy carries only in-frame clones and drops some. The sample holds over 15,000 clones; roughly 89% are singletons and the top ten take 8% to 10%. The specimen comprised peripheral blood, sampled 28 days after the second AZD1222 dose. These receptors were obtained from an adult who received the AZD1222 COVID-19 vaccine.

The rearrangement links TRBV29-1 to TRBJ2-1; no clear D. CDR1 and CDR2 (germline): SQVTM, ANQGSEA. The V and J ends lost 4 bases and 7 bases respectively, with 14 bases between them. The CDR3 is 13 amino acids. Here the CDR3 reads CSVASAWGNEQFF. The CDR3 DNA reads as TGCAGCGTTGCATCAGCGTGGGGTAATGAGCAGTTCTTC.

V is TRBV6-4 and J is TRBJ2-1; TRBD2 aligns across 8 bases. The J segment lost 8 bases and the V segment lost 0 bases, leaving 12 bases of the junction unmatched. Germline V CDR1 and CDR2: MRHNA, SNTAGT. The CDR3 totals 17 residues. The CDR3 sequence is CASSDSAVRGRRDEQFF. The CDR3 DNA sequence: TGTGCCAGCAGTGACTCGGCAGTTCGCGGGAGGAGAGATGAGCAGTTCTTC.

The rearrangement links TRBV28 to TRBJ2-4; possibly TRBD1 or TRBD2 for D (5 bases each). Trimming took 2 bases from V and 4 from J, leaving 12 bases between them. The CDR3 length is 15 residues. Per the germline V gene, CDR1 is MDHEN and CDR2 is SYDVKM. The CDR3 sequence: CASSLRGREKNIQYF. For the CDR3, the DNA is TGTGCCAGCAGTTTAAGAGGCAGGGAGAAAAACATTCAGTACTTC.

This chain uses TRBV12-3 or TRBV12-4 with TRBJ1-6; D gene ambiguous. V was trimmed by 6 bases and J by 7 bases, leaving 7 bases between them. This CDR3 comprises 12 residues. The CDR3 loop reads CASSPQNSPLHF. The CDR3 nucleotides read TGTGCCAGCAGCCCTCAAAATTCACCCCTCCACTTT.

The chain uses TRBV15 and TRBJ2-1; maybe TRBD1 (5 bases). V gave up 3 bases and J gave up 0 bases, with 15 bases separating them. The CDR3 contains 17 residues. Germline CDR1 is LNHNV and CDR2 is YYDKDF (reference sequence). The CDR3 region is CATSSFGRGSSYNEQFF. CDR3 coding DNA: TGTGCCACCAGCAGTTTTGGTAGGGGAAGCTCCTACAATGAGCAGTTCTTC.

The V gene is TRBV19, the J gene TRBJ1-1, with D unclear. The V gene lost 0 bases and the J gene lost 3 bases, with 14 bases spanning the gap. The CDR3 totals 16 residues. Germline V gene sequence: CDR1 LNHDA, CDR2 SQIVND (reference sequence). The CDR3 DNA reads as TGTGCCAGTAGTATAGATCTTCAAAGAGCGGACACTGAAGCTTTCTTT. Encoded protein: CASSIDLQRADTEAFF.

This chain joins TRBV9 and TRBJ2-1; 7 nucleotides align to TRBD2. V shed 2 bases, J shed 2 bases, and the junction held 4 bases outside the gene matches. Germline CDR1 is SGDLS and CDR2 is YYNGEE. This CDR3 is 15 amino acids long. CDR3 loop: CASSVASGPYNEQFF. DNA for the CDR3: TGTGCCAGCAGCGTCGCTAGCGGCCCCTACAATGAGCAGTTCTTC.

The chain uses TRBV3-1 (or the pseudogene TRBV3-2) and TRBJ2-7; D perhaps matches TRBD1 (5 bases). The germline V gene encodes CDR1 LGHDT and CDR2 YNNKEL (reference sequence). With 4 bases removed from V and 2 bases from J, the gap between germline ends came to 12 bases. The CDR3 has 14 amino acids. CDR3 bases: TGTGCCAGCAGCCTTTTGACAGCAGCCTACGAGCAGTACTTC. This codes for CASSLLTAAYEQYF.

V usage is TRBV6-5 and J usage is TRBJ1-2; 10 bases are shared with TRBD1. Germline V lookup: CDR1 MNHEY, CDR2 SVGAGI. V shed 0 bases, J shed 7 bases, and the junction held 5 bases outside the gene matches. The CDR3 is 15 amino acids. The CDR3 loop is CASSYSGQGVRGYTF. CDR3 in DNA: TGTGCCAGCAGTTACTCAGGACAGGGGGTCCGTGGCTACACCTTC.

This sequence joins TRBV18 and TRBJ1-1; 9 positions agree with TRBD1. V lost 1 base to trimming and J lost 2 bases; unmatched junction nucleotides: 8. The germline V gene has CDR1 KGHSH and CDR2 LQKENI. The CDR3 totals 17 residues. The CDR3: CASSPRPGTGTNTEAFF. As DNA, the CDR3 is TGTGCCAGCTCACCACGTCCCGGGACAGGGACCAACACTGAAGCTTTCTTT.

This clone occurred a few times. The chain carries TRBV19 and TRBJ1-6, with no clear D. From germline, CDR1 is LNHDA and CDR2 SQIVND (reference sequence). The CDR3 runs 14 residues. V lost 1 base and J lost 6, with 7 bases in between. Here the CDR3 reads CASSIGRVNSPLHF. In nucleotides, the CDR3 is TGTGCCAGTAGTATAGGCCGGGTTAATTCACCCCTCCACTTT.

Written as DNA, the CDR3 is TGCGCCAGCTACTTCCCCCGGGGAACCAAAAACATTCAGTACTTC. It specifies CASYFPRGTKNIQYF. This sequence joins TRBV5-1 and TRBJ2-4; possible D gene TRBD2, 5 bases. Germline CDR1 and CDR2: SGHRS and YFSETQ. There are 15 residues in the CDR3. V was pared by 7 bases and J by 2 bases, with 16 bases between.

This chain joins TRBV29-1 and TRBJ2-4; TRBD1 might be the D (5 bases). Looked up from germline, CDR1 is SQVTM and CDR2 is ANQGSEA. The CDR3 contains 16 residues. V was clipped by 7 bases and J by 7 bases, with 26 bases between them. As DNA, the CDR3 is TGCAGCGACCCCCGCCGGACACTCACCCCGAGGAACATTCAGTACTTC. Encoded protein: CSDPRRTLTPRNIQYF.

This clone was seen a few times. The chain uses TRBV7-8 and TRBJ1-2; D gene uncertain. Germline V gene sequence: CDR1 SGHVS, CDR2 FQNEAQ. The V gene lost 4 bases and the J gene lost 6 bases, with 21 bases spanning the gap. The CDR3 loop spans 16 amino acids. The CDR3 protein is CASSSIQGRARNGYTF. In DNA form, the CDR3 reads TGTGCCAGCAGCTCGATCCAAGGCCGGGCCCGGAATGGCTACACCTTC.

The chain is built from TRBV27 and TRBJ2-1; 7 bases align to TRBD2. The V gene end was trimmed by 4 bases and the J gene end by 4 bases; junction bases not matched to a gene: 10. The CDR3 sequence is 16 residues long. Germline V gene sequence: CDR1 MNHEY, CDR2 SMNVEV (reference sequence). CDR3 nucleotides: TGTGCCAGCAGTTCCAACCAGCGGGGAGGTTACAATGAGCAGTTCTTC. Encoded protein: CASSSNQRGGYNEQFF.

This chain links TRBV5-1 with TRBJ1-5; D is uncertain. Trimming pared 3 bases from V and 1 base from J, leaving 11 bases between. Germline V gene data show CDR1 as SGHRS and CDR2 as YFSETQ. CDR3 length: 15 residues. The CDR3 coding sequence is TGCGCCAGCAGCTCGTCTGGGTTGAGCAATCAGCCCCAGCATTTT. Its translation is CASSSSGLSNQPQHF. Complete variable domain (other parts from reference TRBV5-1 and TRBJ1-5): KAGVTQTPRYLIKTRGQQVTLSCSPISGHRSVSWYQQTPGQGLQFLFEYFSETQRNKGNFPGRFSGRQFSNSRSEMNVSTLELGDSALYLCASSSSGLSNQPQHFGDGTRLSIL.

The chain is built from TRBV15 and TRBJ2-2; 10 nucleotides match TRBD1. With 6 bases clipped from V and 3 bases from J, the junction kept 1 base outside the gene matches. Germline V gene lookup returns CDR1 LNHNV and CDR2 YYDKDF (reference sequence). This CDR3 spans 14 amino acids. This chain's CDR3 is CATRGQGYTGELFF. As DNA, the CDR3 is TGTGCCACCAGGGGACAGGGGTACACCGGGGAGCTGTTTTTT.

The chain recombines TRBV9 with TRBJ2-3, with D uncertain. CDR3 length: 13 amino acids. Germline V CDR1 and CDR2: SGDLS, YYNGEE. The V end lost 4 bases, the J end lost 1 base, and 7 bases lay between the germline ends. The CDR3 sequence is CASSPRGTDTQYF. CDR3 nucleotides: TGTGCCAGCAGCCCGCGCGGCACAGATACGCAGTATTTT. Drawing the rest from reference TRBV9 and TRBJ2-3, the complete variable domain is DSGVTQTPKHLITATGQRVTLRCSPRSGDLSVYWYQQSLDQGLQFLIQYYNGEERAKGNILERFSAQQFPDLHSELNLSSLELGDSALYFCASSPRGTDTQYFGPGTRLTVL.

This clone was seen a handful of times. The chain carries TRBV6-2 or TRBV6-3 and TRBJ2-2; 7 bases agree with TRBD2. Germline trimming cut 5 bases from V and 0 bases from J; bases unmatched to any gene: 6. Germline V CDR1 and CDR2: MNHEY, SVGEGT. The CDR3 runs 16 residues. The CDR3 region is CASSLNGGTNTGELFF. As DNA, the CDR3 is TGTGCCAGCAGTCTTAACGGGGGGACGAACACCGGGGAGCTGTTTTTT.

V is TRBV6-5 and J is TRBJ1-2, with a weak D call TRBD1 (5 bases). The V end lost 6 bases, the J end lost 4 bases, and 18 bases lay between the germline ends. Germline loops: CDR1 MNHEY, CDR2 SVGAGI. CDR3 length: 15 residues. The CDR3 region is CASRHPGTAFYGYTF. The CDR3 coding sequence is TGTGCCAGCAGACACCCAGGGACCGCCTTCTATGGCTACACCTTC.

The genes are TRBV19 and TRBJ2-2; TRBD2 agrees at 9 bases. The V and J ends lost 4 bases and 4 bases, in that order; junction bases with no gene match: 13. This CDR3 region has 18 residues. Germline V gene data show CDR1 as LNHDA and CDR2 as SQIVND (reference sequence). For the CDR3, the DNA is TGTGCCAGTAGTAGCTTTGCCAGCGGGGGGATGATCACCGGGGAGCTGTTTTTT. Its protein is CASSSFASGGMITGELFF.